This T cell receptor (beta chain) was sequenced during a study of OX40 agonist ivuxolimab in advanced cancers. The assay was immunoSEQ multiplex PCR, and TCRdb's table has in-frame clones only and misses some. The sample shows about 49,000 clones, around 94% of them seen only once. This clonotype was obtained from an adult with an advanced solid tumor such as melanoma, head and neck, liver or kidney cancer. The sequenced sample was CD4+ or CD8+ T cells sorted from blood, obtained in a trial of the OX40 agonist ivuxolimab.

CDR3 sequence: CASSEGGRASADTQYF. The DNA for the CDR3 is TGCGCCAGCAGTGAAGGGGGACGAGCGTCCGCAGATACGCAGTATTTT. The chain uses TRBV10-1 and TRBJ2-3; D possibly corresponds to TRBD1 (6 bases). The CDR3 has 16 residues. CDR1 WNHNN and CDR2 SYGVQD come from the germline V gene (reference sequence). Between the trimmed V and J ends, which lost 3 bases and 4 bases, there was a span of 17 bases.